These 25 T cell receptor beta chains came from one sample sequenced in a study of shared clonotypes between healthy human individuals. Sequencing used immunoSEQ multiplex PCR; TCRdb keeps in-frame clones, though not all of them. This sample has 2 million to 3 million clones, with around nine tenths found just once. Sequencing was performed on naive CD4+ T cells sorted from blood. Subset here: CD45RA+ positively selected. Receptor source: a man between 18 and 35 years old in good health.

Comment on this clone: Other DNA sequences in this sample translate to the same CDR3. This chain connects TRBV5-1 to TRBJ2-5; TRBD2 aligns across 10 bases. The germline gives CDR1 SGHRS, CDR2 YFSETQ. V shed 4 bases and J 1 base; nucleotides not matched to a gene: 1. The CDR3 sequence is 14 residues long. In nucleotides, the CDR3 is TGCGCCAGCAGCCTAGCGGGGGTCCAAGAGACCCAGTACTTC. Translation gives CASSLAGVQETQYF. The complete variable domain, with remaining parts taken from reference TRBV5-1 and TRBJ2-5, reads KAGVTQTPRYLIKTRGQQVTLSCSPISGHRSVSWYQQTPGQGLQFLFEYFSETQRNKGNFPGRFSGRQFSNSRSEMNVSTLELGDSALYLCASSLAGVQETQYFGPGTRLLVL.

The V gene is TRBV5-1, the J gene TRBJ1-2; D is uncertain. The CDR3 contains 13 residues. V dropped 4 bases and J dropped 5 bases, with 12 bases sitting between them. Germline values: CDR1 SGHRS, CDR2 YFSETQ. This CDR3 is CASSPEQRYGYTF. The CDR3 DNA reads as TGCGCCAGCAGCCCGGAACAGAGATATGGCTACACCTTC.

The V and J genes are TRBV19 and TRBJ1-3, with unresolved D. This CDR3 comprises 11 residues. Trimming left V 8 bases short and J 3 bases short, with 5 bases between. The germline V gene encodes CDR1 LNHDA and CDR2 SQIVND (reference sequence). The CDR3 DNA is TGTGCCAGTGGACTTGGAAACACCATATATTTT. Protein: CASGLGNTIYF.

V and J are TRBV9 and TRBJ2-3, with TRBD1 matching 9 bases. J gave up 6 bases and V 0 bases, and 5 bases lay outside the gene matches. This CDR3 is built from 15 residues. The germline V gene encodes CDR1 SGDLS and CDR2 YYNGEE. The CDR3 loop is CASSVGQGGIDTQYF. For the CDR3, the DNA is TGTGCCAGCAGCGTAGGACAGGGGGGAATTGATACGCAGTATTTT.

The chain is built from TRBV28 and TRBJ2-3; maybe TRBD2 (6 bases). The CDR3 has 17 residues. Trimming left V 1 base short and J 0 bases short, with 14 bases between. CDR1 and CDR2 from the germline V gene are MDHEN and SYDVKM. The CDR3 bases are TGTGCCAGCAGTTTATCCCTGCTAGCGCATAGCACAGATACGCAGTATTTT. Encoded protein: CASSLSLLAHSTDTQYF.

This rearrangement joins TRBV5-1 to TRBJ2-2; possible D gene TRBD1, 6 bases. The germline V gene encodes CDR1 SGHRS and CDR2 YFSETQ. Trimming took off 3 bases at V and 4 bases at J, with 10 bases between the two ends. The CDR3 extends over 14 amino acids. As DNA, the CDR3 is TGCGCCAGCAGCTCCGGACAGCGCACCGGGGAGCTGTTTTTT. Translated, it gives CASSSGQRTGELFF.

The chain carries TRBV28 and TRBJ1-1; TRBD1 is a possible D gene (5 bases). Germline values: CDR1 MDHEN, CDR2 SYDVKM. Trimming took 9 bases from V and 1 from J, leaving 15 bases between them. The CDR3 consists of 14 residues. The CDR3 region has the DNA TGTGCCAGTAACCTTGGGGGGGGGAACACTGAAGCTTTCTTT. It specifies CASNLGGGNTEAFF.

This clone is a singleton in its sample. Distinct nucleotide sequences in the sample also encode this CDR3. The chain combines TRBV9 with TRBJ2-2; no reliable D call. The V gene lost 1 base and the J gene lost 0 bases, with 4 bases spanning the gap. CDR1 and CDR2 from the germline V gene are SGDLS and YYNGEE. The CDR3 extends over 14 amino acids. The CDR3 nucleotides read TGTGCCAGCAGCGTAAGACCGAACACCGGGGAGCTGTTTTTT. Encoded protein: CASSVRPNTGELFF.

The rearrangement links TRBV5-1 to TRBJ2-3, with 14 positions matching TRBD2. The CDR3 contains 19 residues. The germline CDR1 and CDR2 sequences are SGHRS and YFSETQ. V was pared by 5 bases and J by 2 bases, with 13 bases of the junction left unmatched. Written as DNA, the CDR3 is TGCGCCAGCAGACCGGGACTAGCGGGGGCCCTCCTTGCCACAGATACGCAGTATTTT. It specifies CASRPGLAGALLATDTQYF.

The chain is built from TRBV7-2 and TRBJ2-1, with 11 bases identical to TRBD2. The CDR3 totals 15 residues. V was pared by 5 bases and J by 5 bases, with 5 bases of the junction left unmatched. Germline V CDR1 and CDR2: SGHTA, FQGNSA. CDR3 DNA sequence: TGTGCCAGCAGCATACTAGCGGGAGTGGACAATGAGCAGTTCTTC. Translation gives CASSILAGVDNEQFF.

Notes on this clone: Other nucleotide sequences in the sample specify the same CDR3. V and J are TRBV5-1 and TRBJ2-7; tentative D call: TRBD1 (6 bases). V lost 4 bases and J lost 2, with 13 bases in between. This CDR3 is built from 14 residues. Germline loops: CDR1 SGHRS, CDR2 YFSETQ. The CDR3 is CASSPGSGAYEQYF. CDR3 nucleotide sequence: TGCGCCAGCAGCCCCGGATCAGGGGCCTACGAGCAGTACTTC.

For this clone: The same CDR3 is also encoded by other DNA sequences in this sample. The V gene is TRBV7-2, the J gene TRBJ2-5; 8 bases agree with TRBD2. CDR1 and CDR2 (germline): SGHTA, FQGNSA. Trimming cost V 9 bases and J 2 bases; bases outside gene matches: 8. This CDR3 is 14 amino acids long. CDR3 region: CASQRGPSQETQYF. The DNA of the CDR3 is TGTGCCAGTCAGCGGGGGCCATCGCAAGAGACCCAGTACTTC. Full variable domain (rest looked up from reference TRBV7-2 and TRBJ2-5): GAGVSQSPSNKVTEKGKDVELRCDPISGHTALYWYRQSLGQGLEFLIYFQGNSAPDKSGLPSDRFSAERTGGSVSTLTIQRTQQEDSAVYLCASQRGPSQETQYFGPGTRLLVL.

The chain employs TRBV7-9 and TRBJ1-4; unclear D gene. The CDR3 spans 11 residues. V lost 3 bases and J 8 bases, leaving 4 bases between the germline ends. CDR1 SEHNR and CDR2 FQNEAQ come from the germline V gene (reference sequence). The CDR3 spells CASSLREKLFF. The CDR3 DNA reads TGTGCCAGCAGCTTGAGAGAAAAACTGTTTTTT. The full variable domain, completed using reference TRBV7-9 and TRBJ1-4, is DTGVSQNPRHKITKRGQNVTFRCDPISEHNRLYWYRQTLGQGPEFLTYFQNEAQLEKSRLLSDRFSAERPKGSFSTLEIQRTEQGDSAMYLCASSLREKLFFGSGTQLSVL.

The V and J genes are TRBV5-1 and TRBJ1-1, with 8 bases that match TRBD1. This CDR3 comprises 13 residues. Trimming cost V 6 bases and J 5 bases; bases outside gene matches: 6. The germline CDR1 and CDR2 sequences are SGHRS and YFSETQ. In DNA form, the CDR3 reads TGCGCCAGCATTGGACAGGGAAAAACTGAAGCTTTCTTT. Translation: CASIGQGKTEAFF.

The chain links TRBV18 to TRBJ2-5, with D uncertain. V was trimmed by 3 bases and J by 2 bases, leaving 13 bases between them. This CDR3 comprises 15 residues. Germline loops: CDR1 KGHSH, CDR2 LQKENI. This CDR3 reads CASSPPIVGQETQYF. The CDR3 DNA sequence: TGTGCCAGCTCACCCCCCATTGTAGGGCAAGAGACCCAGTACTTC.

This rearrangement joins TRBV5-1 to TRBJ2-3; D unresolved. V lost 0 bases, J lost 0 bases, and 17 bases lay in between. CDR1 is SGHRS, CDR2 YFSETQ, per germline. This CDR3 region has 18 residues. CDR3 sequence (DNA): TGCGCCAGCAGCTTGGCCAATGGGTTAGGAACTAGCACAGATACGCAGTATTTT. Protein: CASSLANGLGTSTDTQYF. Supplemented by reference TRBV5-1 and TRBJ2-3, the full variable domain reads KAGVTQTPRYLIKTRGQQVTLSCSPISGHRSVSWYQQTPGQGLQFLFEYFSETQRNKGNFPGRFSGRQFSNSRSEMNVSTLELGDSALYLCASSLANGLGTSTDTQYFGPGTRLTVL.

CDR3 protein: CASSIKQGGDTDTQYF. For the CDR3, the DNA is TGCGCCAGCAGCATAAAACAGGGGGGAGACACAGATACGCAGTATTTT. V gene TRBV5-1 combines with J gene TRBJ2-3, with TRBD1 matching 8 bases. This CDR3 has 16 residues. The germline gives CDR1 SGHRS, CDR2 YFSETQ. The V gene end was trimmed by 4 bases and the J gene end by 2 bases; junction bases not matched to a gene: 9.

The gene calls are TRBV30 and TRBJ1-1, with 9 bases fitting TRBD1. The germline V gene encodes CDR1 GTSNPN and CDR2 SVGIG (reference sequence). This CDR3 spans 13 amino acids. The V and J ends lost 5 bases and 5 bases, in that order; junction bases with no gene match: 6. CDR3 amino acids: CAWEGQGGTEAFF. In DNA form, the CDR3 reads TGTGCCTGGGAGGGACAGGGAGGGACTGAAGCTTTCTTT.

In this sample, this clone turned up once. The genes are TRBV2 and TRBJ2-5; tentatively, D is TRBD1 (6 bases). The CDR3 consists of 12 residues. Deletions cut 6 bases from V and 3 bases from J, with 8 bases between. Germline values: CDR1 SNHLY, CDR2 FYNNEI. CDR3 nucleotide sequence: TGTGCCAGCAGCTACAGGGAAGAGACCCAGTACTTC. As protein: CASSYREETQYF.

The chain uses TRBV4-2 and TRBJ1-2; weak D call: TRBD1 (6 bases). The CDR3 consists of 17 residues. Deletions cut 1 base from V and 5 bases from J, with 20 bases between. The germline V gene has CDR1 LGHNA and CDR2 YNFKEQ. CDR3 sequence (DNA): TGTGCCAGCAGCCAAGCGACAGGTCCAGGCGGATTTTATGGCTACACCTTC. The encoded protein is CASSQATGPGGFYGYTF.

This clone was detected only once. The CDR3 DNA reads TGTGCCAGCAGCTTGGCACCGATTACAGATACGCAGTATTTT. It yields the protein CASSLAPITDTQYF. This chain connects TRBV5-4 to TRBJ2-3; D call uncertain. The V gene's germline CDR1 is SGHNT and CDR2 YYREEE (reference sequence). This CDR3 has 14 amino acids. V gave up 0 bases and J gave up 3 bases, with 8 bases separating them.

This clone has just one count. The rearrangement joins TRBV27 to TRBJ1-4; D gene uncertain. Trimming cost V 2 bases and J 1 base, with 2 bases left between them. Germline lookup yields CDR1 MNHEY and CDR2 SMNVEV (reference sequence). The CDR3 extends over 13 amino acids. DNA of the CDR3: TGTGCCAGCAGTTTAGGAACTAATGAAAAACTGTTTTTT. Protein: CASSLGTNEKLFF.

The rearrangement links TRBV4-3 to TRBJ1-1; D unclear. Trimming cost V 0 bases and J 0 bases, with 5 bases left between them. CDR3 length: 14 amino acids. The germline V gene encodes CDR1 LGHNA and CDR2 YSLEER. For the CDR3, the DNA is TGCGCCAGCAGCCAAGAGATTATGAACACTGAAGCTTTCTTT. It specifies CASSQEIMNTEAFF.

The CDR3 sequence: CASNVVQGNPTNEKLFF. The CDR3 DNA reads as TGTGCCAGCAACGTCGTCCAGGGAAATCCAACTAATGAAAAACTGTTTTTT. V usage is TRBV28 and J usage is TRBJ1-4; tentative D call: TRBD1 (5 bases). The V gene's germline CDR1 is MDHEN and CDR2 SYDVKM. CDR3 length equals 17 residues. With 7 bases removed from V and 0 bases from J, the gap between germline ends came to 18 bases.

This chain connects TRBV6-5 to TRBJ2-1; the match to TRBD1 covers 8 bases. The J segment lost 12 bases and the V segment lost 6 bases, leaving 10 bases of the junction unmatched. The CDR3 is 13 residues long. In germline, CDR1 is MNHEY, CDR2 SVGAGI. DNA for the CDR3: TGTGCCAGCAGACCGGACAGGGTTGGACGGCAGTTCTTC. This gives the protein CASRPDRVGRQFF.